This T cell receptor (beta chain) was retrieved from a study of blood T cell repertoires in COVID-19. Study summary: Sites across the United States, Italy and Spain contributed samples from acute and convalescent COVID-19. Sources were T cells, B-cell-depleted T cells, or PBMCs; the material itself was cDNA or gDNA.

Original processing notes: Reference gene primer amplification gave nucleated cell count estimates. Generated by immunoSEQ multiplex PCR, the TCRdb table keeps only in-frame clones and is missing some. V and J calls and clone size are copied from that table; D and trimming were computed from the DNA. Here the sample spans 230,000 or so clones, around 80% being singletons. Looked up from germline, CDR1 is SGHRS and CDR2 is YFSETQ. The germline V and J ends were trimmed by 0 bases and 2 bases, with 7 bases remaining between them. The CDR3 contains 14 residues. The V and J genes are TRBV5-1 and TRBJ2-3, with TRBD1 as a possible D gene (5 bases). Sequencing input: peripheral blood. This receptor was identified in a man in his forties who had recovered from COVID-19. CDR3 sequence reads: CASSLGQTTDTQYF. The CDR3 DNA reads TGCGCCAGCAGCTTGGGACAGACCACAGATACGCAGTATTTT.